The TCR beta chain described here comes from a study of T-cell memory formation after mild COVID-19. In the study overall: Largely, TCR clusters stayed within a single donor.

From 5'RACE with constant-segment primers came TCR alpha and TCR beta cDNA libraries that carried sample barcodes and UMIs. From the 5' RACE reads, TCRdb called clonotypes with MiXCR, one entry per CDR3 protein. The sample holds about 350,000 distinct CDR3 sequences; 20% to 25% are singletons and the top ten take around 23%. This clonotype was recorded a few times. The V end lost 6 bases, the J end lost 1 base, and 15 bases lay between the germline ends. Per the germline V gene, CDR1 is DFQATT and CDR2 is SNEGSKA (reference sequence). The CDR3 has 14 residues. This clonotype was obtained from a man aged 18-30 years who had mild COVID-19 (a few samples of this study predate the infection). Cell type and time point are not known. The specimen sequenced was PBMCs or a T cell subset sorted from them (not recorded which). V usage is TRBV20-1 and J usage is TRBJ1-1, with D possibly being TRBD1 (5 bases). The CDR3 DNA is TGCAGTGCCGCACCCCCCAGGGCGAACACTGAAGCTTTCTTT. Its translation is CSAAPPRANTEAFF.